Below are 22 T cell receptor beta chains sequenced from a single sample in a study of shared clonotypes between healthy human individuals. The repertoire was sequenced with immunoSEQ multiplex PCR; TCRdb's copy has only in-frame clones and lacks some. The sample comprises 600,000 or so clones, roughly 98% of which are singletons, and 0.3% rests with the top ten. Cells designated naive CD8 were CD45RO-negative and were positively selected for CCR7, with terminally differentiated effector memory CD45RA+ cells excluded. Sequenced: naive CD8+ T cells sorted from blood. The receptors originated from a man aged 25-45 years in good health.

The chain uses TRBV4-1 and TRBJ2-1; TRBD2 aligns across 8 bases. Per the germline V gene, CDR1 is MGHRA and CDR2 is YSYEKL. J was trimmed by 8 bases and V by 5 bases; bases with no gene match: 11. This CDR3 region has 15 residues. Here the CDR3 DNA reads TGCGCCAGCAGCGTCAGAGTAGCGGGACTCTATGAGCAGTTCTTC. Protein: CASSVRVAGLYEQFF.

The chain carries TRBV9 and TRBJ2-7, with a weak D call TRBD2 (6 bases). Between the trimmed V and J ends, which lost 0 bases and 2 bases, there was a span of 12 bases. Germline CDR1 and CDR2: SGDLS and YYNGEE. The CDR3 loop spans 15 amino acids. The CDR3 region has the DNA TGTGCCAGCAGCGTAGGCGGGACTTCAACCTACGAGCAGTACTTC. Amino acid sequence: CASSVGGTSTYEQYF.

The V and J genes are TRBV5-4 and TRBJ2-7; 7 bases are shared with TRBD2. This CDR3 spans 13 amino acids. The V and J ends lost 4 bases and 3 bases, in that order; junction bases with no gene match: 4. Germline CDR1 is SGHNT and CDR2 is YYREEE (reference sequence). The CDR3 DNA follows: TGTGCCAGCAGCGTCGGGACTAACTACGAGCAGTACTTC. Its translation is CASSVGTNYEQYF.

The V gene is TRBV11-3, the J gene TRBJ2-3; D gene unclear. CDR1 is SGHNT and CDR2 is YENEEA in the germline V gene. V was trimmed by 0 bases and J by 5 bases, leaving 6 bases between them. The CDR3 runs to 13 residues. CDR3 residues: CASSLEVGDTQYF. In DNA form, the CDR3 reads TGTGCCAGCAGCTTAGAAGTTGGAGATACGCAGTATTTT.

The CDR3 loop reads CASSVGGINQPQHF. The CDR3 DNA follows: TGTGCCAGCAGCGTCGGGGGGATTAATCAGCCCCAGCATTTT. The V call is TRBV7-9, the J call TRBJ1-5, with TRBD1 as a possible D gene (5 bases). Per the germline V gene, CDR1 is SEHNR and CDR2 is FQNEAQ (reference sequence). The V and J ends lost 5 bases and 4 bases respectively, with 12 bases between them. CDR3 length: 14 residues.

The chain is built from TRBV5-5 and TRBJ2-7, with D perhaps being TRBD1 or TRBD2 (5 bases each). The CDR3 sequence is 16 residues long. The V end was cut by 3 bases, the J end by 4 bases, with 20 bases between. Germline V gene lookup returns CDR1 SGHKS and CDR2 YYEKEE (reference sequence). The DNA for the CDR3 is TGTGCCAGCAGCTACGGTGGGGACCCCAACCCTTACGAGCAGTACTTC. This encodes CASSYGGDPNPYEQYF.

This chain joins TRBV7-9 and TRBJ1-2; weak D call: TRBD1 (5 bases). The CDR3 totals 13 residues. CDR1 is SEHNR and CDR2 is FQNEAQ in the germline V gene (reference sequence). The V gene lost 5 bases and the J gene lost 5 bases, with 12 bases spanning the gap. The CDR3 nucleotides read TGTGCCAGCAGCCCGGGGCTTAAGTATGGCTACACCTTC. It encodes CASSPGLKYGYTF.

This chain connects TRBV7-3 to TRBJ2-7; TRBD1 agrees at 8 bases. This CDR3 has 16 residues. Trimming removed 5 bases from V and 1 base from J; junction bases left unmatched: 10. The germline CDR1 and CDR2 sequences are SGHTA and FQGTGA. The CDR3 region is CASSLSSDRASYEQYF. CDR3 DNA sequence: TGTGCCAGCAGCCTCTCTTCGGACAGGGCTTCCTACGAGCAGTACTTC.

The J gene is TRBJ1-3, the V gene TRBV27, with D possibly being TRBD1 (6 bases). V lost 6 bases, J lost 0 bases, and 15 bases lay in between. There are 16 residues in the CDR3. CDR1 and CDR2 (germline): MNHEY, SMNVEV (reference sequence). CDR3 residues: CASSLTGTTSGNTIYF. DNA of the CDR3: TGTGCCAGCAGCCTCACCGGGACAACCTCTGGAAACACCATATATTTT.

The chain joins TRBV11-2 to TRBJ1-2; tentative D call: TRBD1 (5 bases). The germline gives CDR1 SGHAT, CDR2 FQNNGV. V gave up 3 bases and J gave up 4 bases, with 9 bases separating them. The CDR3 has 13 amino acids. CDR3 coding DNA: TGTGCCAGCAGCTTGCAGGGTACCTATGGCTACACCTTC. This encodes CASSLQGTYGYTF.

This rearrangement joins TRBV6-9 to TRBJ1-5; D remains unclear. Germline V CDR1 and CDR2: MNHGY, SVAAGI. The ends were cut back, 6 bases at V and 5 bases at J, with 14 bases in the middle. The CDR3 length is 14 residues. CDR3 sequence (DNA): TGTGCCAGCAGCTCCCGGACTCTCTATCAGCCCCAGCATTTT. The encoded protein is CASSSRTLYQPQHF.

V usage is TRBV5-1 and J usage is TRBJ2-1; D gene ambiguous. Between the trimmed V and J ends, which lost 0 bases and 3 bases, there was a span of 10 bases. The CDR3 consists of 15 residues. Germline V CDR1 and CDR2: SGHRS, YFSETQ. The CDR3 DNA sequence: TGCGCCAGCAGCTTGGATAAAGGCAGCTACAATGAGCAGTTCTTC. It translates to CASSLDKGSYNEQFF.

The chain is built from TRBV5-8 and TRBJ1-1; possible D gene TRBD1, 5 bases. V was pared by 5 bases and J by 4 bases, with 21 bases between. CDR3 length equals 16 residues. Germline V gene lookup returns CDR1 SGHTS and CDR2 YDEGEE. CDR3 bases: TGTGCCAGCAGTTTGCCGGGACTTACGGTGGGCACTGAAGCTTTCTTT. Residues: CASSLPGLTVGTEAFF.

The CDR3 spells CASSSRDPYEQYF. Written as DNA, the CDR3 is TGTGCCAGCAGCTCCCGGGACCCCTACGAGCAGTACTTC. The chain is built from TRBV5-6 and TRBJ2-7; the D call may be TRBD1 or TRBD2 (5 bases each). Germline loops: CDR1 SGHDT, CDR2 YYEEEE. The CDR3 consists of 13 residues. V was trimmed by 3 bases and J by 2 bases, leaving 9 bases between them.

This rearrangement joins TRBV7-9 to TRBJ1-2; a possible D gene is TRBD1 (5 bases). The CDR3 has 14 residues. V was cut by 1 base and J by 6 bases, with 12 bases left in between. Germline lookup yields CDR1 SEHNR and CDR2 FQNEAQ (reference sequence). The CDR3: CASSLEGRVDGYTF. DNA of the CDR3: TGTGCCAGCAGCTTAGAAGGCAGGGTAGATGGCTACACCTTC.

The chain uses TRBV5-4 and TRBJ1-2, with D possibly being TRBD1 (6 bases). Germline V CDR1 and CDR2: SGHNT, YYREEE (reference sequence). Deletions cut 0 bases from V and 0 bases from J, with 12 bases between. This CDR3 region has 16 residues. The CDR3 spells CASSLADRPTNYGYTF. The CDR3 nucleotides read TGTGCCAGCAGCTTGGCCGACAGGCCAACTAACTATGGCTACACCTTC.

V is TRBV6-6 and J is TRBJ2-3; D is undetermined. V lost 1 base and J lost 4, with 12 bases in between. The CDR3 extends over 15 amino acids. The germline V gene encodes CDR1 MNHNY and CDR2 SVGAGI (reference sequence). CDR3 nucleotides: TGTGCCAGCAGTTACTTCCTATTAACGGCAGATACGCAGTATTTT. Translation: CASSYFLLTADTQYF.

The rearrangement joins TRBV6-5 to TRBJ2-3; D perhaps matches TRBD2 (6 bases). Trimming pared 1 base from V and 3 bases from J, leaving 8 bases between. The CDR3 contains 14 residues. From germline, CDR1 is MNHEY and CDR2 SVGAGI. This CDR3 reads CASSYWGETDTQYF. DNA of the CDR3: TGTGCCAGCAGTTACTGGGGGGAGACAGATACGCAGTATTTT.

V is TRBV25-1 and J is TRBJ2-7, with 9 bases lining up with TRBD1. The CDR3 length is 14 residues. CDR1 is MGHDK, CDR2 SYGVNS, per germline. V gave up 3 bases and J gave up 5 bases; unmatched junction bases: 5. The CDR3 bases are TGTGCCAGCAGTGAGTCAGGACAGGGGAACGAGCAGTACTTC. Translation gives CASSESGQGNEQYF.

The chain combines TRBV28 with TRBJ2-1; TRBD2 aligns across 7 bases. Germline V gene lookup returns CDR1 MDHEN and CDR2 SYDVKM. The CDR3 sequence is 15 residues long. The V segment lost 7 bases and the J segment 4 bases; nucleotides outside the gene matches: 10. In nucleotides, the CDR3 is TGTGCCAGCACCCCGAGCCAGCGGGGTTACAATGAGCAGTTCTTC. Its translation is CASTPSQRGYNEQFF.

The V gene is TRBV29-1, the J gene TRBJ2-2, with D perhaps being TRBD1 or TRBD2 (5 bases each). This CDR3 has 15 amino acids. Germline CDR1 is SQVTM and CDR2 is ANQGSEA. The V gene lost 5 bases and the J gene lost 2 bases, with 15 bases spanning the gap. CDR3 bases: TGCAGCGTTTCGGGGCCGAACCCTAACACCGGGGAGCTGTTTTTT. This codes for CSVSGPNPNTGELFF.

The genes are TRBV7-6 and TRBJ2-2; TRBD1 matches 7 bases. CDR1 is SGHVS and CDR2 is FNYEAQ in the germline V gene. The V and J ends lost 1 base and 6 bases, in that order; junction bases with no gene match: 5. The CDR3 is 15 amino acids. In DNA form, the CDR3 reads TGTGCCAGCAGCTTAGAACAGGGGATTTCCGGGGAGCTGTTTTTT. Protein sequence: CASSLEQGISGELFF.